The TCR beta chain described here comes from a study of T cells after yellow fever vaccination. General study findings and limits: Contaminating bulk clonotypes could be abundant in FACS-sorted repertoires.

TCRdb reprocessed the 5' RACE reads with MiXCR, giving one entry per CDR3 protein. The sample holds some 340,000 distinct CDR3 sequences, about 10% seen once. This clonotype was observed a handful of times. The antigen is undetermined. The receptor was isolated from a man younger than 35 who received the YFV17D yellow fever vaccine. Specimen: CD4+ T cells sorted from PBMCs, collected 45 days after the yellow fever booster vaccination.

The CDR3 coding sequence is TGTGCCAGCAGCTTCGGTCCGAGGGGCAATCAGCCCCAGCATTTT. Protein: CASSFGPRGNQPQHF. The V and J genes are TRBV3-2 and TRBJ1-5. TRBV3-2 is a pseudogene. The CDR3 runs to 15 residues.